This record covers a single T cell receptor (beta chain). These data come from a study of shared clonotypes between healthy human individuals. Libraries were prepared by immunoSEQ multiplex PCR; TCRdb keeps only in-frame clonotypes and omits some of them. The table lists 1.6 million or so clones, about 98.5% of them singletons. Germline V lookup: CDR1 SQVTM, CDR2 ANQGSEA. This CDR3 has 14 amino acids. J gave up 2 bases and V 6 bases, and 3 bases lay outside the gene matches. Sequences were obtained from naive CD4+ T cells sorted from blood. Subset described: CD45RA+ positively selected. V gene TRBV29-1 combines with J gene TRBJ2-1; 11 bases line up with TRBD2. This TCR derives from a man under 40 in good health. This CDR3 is CSVTSGGPYNEQFF. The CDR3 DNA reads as TGCAGCGTAACTAGCGGGGGCCCCTACAATGAGCAGTTCTTC.